This is a list of T cell receptor beta chains from one sample in a study of OX40 agonist ivuxolimab in advanced cancers. This table comes from immunoSEQ multiplex PCR, and its TCRdb copy is limited to in-frame clones, with some not included. The sample lists about 40,000 clones, 88% occurring once. The input for sequencing was CD4+ or CD8+ T cells sorted from blood, taken in a trial of the OX40 agonist ivuxolimab. The receptors here all came from an adult with an advanced solid tumor such as melanoma, head and neck, liver or kidney cancer. Both conserved end residues are part of each CDR3. A D gene is named only where the DNA matches it firmly. Only part of the rows carry a size: once, few, many, or a class if the clone is expanded.

v_call	clone_size	d_call	j_call	cdr3_nt	cdr3_aa
TRBV5-5	.	.	TRBJ1-1	TGTGCCAGCAGCTTTGGGAAGACTGAAGCTTTCTTT	CASSFGKTEAFF
TRBV19	.	.	TRBJ1-4	TGTGCCAGTAGTATCTCGAGGGGTACTAATGAAAAACTGTTTTTT	CASSISRGTNEKLFF
TRBV6-6	.	.	TRBJ2-1	TGTGCCAGTAAGGGCGGTGAGCAGTTCTTC	CASKGGEQFF
TRBV5-4	.	.	TRBJ1-2	TGTGCCAGCAGCGAATTGCCCGGGGCCCCCTATGGCTACACCTTC	CASSELPGAPYGYTF
TRBV5-1	.	.	TRBJ1-6	TGCGCCAGCAGCATGGCATGGTCGGGCGAACCCTACAGTTCACCCCTCCACTTT	CASSMAWSGEPYSSPLHF
TRBV18	.	TRBD2	TRBJ2-1	TGTGCCAGCTCACAACTACAAGGGACTAGCGGGAGTTCCTACAATGAGCAGTTCTTC	CASSQLQGTSGSSYNEQFF
TRBV5-1	.	.	TRBJ2-2	TGCGCCAGCAGCTTGGTCCCAGACCGGGGGTTAACCGGGGAGCTGTTTTTT	CASSLVPDRGLTGELFF
TRBV5-2	.	.	TRBJ1-2	TGTGCCAGCAGCCAAGATCAGACCGGGGCCTATGGCTACACCTTC	CASSQDQTGAYGYTF
TRBV5-6	.	.	TRBJ1-1	TGTGCCAGCAGCTTGGCAGGACAATGGAACACTGAAGCTTTCTTT	CASSLAGQWNTEAFF
TRBV5-3	few	.	TRBJ1-4	TGTGCCAGCAGCTTGGTTTCCTCGGAAAAACTGTTTTTT	CASSLVSSEKLFF
TRBV5-1	few	.	TRBJ1-2	TGCGCCAGCAGCTTGGAGGCAGGGCCGACCTATGGCTACACCTTC	CASSLEAGPTYGYTF
TRBV5-8	.	TRBD2	TRBJ2-3	TGTGCCAGCAGCTGGGGACTAGCGGGAGCAACAGATACGCAGTATTTT	CASSWGLAGATDTQYF
TRBV27	.	.	TRBJ2-1	TGTGCCAGCAGTTTGACGGGCAATGAGCAGTTCTTC	CASSLTGNEQFF
TRBV5-1	.	TRBD1	TRBJ2-7	TGCGCCAGCAGCTTGCGACAGGGCACGGGTGACGAGCAGTACTTC	CASSLRQGTGDEQYF
TRBV28	.	.	TRBJ1-4	TGTGCCAAACACAATGAAAAACTGTTTTTT	CAKHNEKLFF